These 8 T cell receptor beta chains share one sample of origin, sequenced in a study of blood T cell repertoires in COVID-19. TCRdb keeps only in-frame clones here, not all; method: immunoSEQ multiplex PCR. The data contain 300,000 to 400,000 clones, about 90% of them singletons. Specimen: peripheral blood. The receptors were gathered from a woman between 18 and 30 years old who had recovered from COVID-19.

V usage is TRBV2 and J usage is TRBJ2-5, with 10 bases matching TRBD2. V shed 4 bases, J shed 5 bases, and the junction held 10 bases outside the gene matches. The CDR3 is 16 amino acids. CDR1 and CDR2 (germline): SNHLY, FYNNEI. The CDR3 DNA is TGTGCCAGCAGTGGTTCAAGCGGGAGGGCCCTGGAGACCCAGTACTTC. It yields the protein CASSGSSGRALETQYF.

This clone appeared a few times. The chain is built from TRBV6-5 and TRBJ1-2; 8 bases fit TRBD1. The ends lost 6 bases at V and 3 bases at J; junction bases unmatched: 6. CDR3 length: 14 amino acids. Germline V gene data show CDR1 as MNHEY and CDR2 as SVGAGI. This CDR3 reads CASRPTGVDYGYTF. The CDR3 DNA is TGTGCCAGCAGACCGACAGGGGTCGACTATGGCTACACCTTC.

The chain carries TRBV6-2 or TRBV6-3 and TRBJ1-1; the D is unclear. V lost 1 base, J lost 4 bases, and 16 bases lay in between. The germline V gene has CDR1 MNHEY and CDR2 SVGEGT. The CDR3 length is 16 residues. The CDR3 region has the DNA TGTGCCAGCAGTTACTTGTATGAACACCGGGGCACTGAAGCTTTCTTT. As protein: CASSYLYEHRGTEAFF.

The chain couples TRBV7-2 to TRBJ2-1; tentatively, D is TRBD2 (6 bases). Germline V CDR1 and CDR2: SGHTA, FQGNSA. V was clipped by 6 bases and J by 12 bases, with 27 bases between them. The CDR3 has 16 amino acids. The CDR3 spells CASSTLAGTPVWAQFF. CDR3 bases: TGTGCCAGCAGTACCCTCGCCGGGACTCCTGTCTGGGCGCAGTTCTTC. Using reference TRBV7-2 and TRBJ2-1 for the parts outside the CDR3, the full variable domain is GAGVSQSPSNKVTEKGKDVELRCDPISGHTALYWYRQSLGQGLEFLIYFQGNSAPDKSGLPSDRFSAERTGGSVSTLTIQRTQQEDSAVYLCASSTLAGTPVWAQFFGPGTRLTVL.

This chain joins TRBV7-2 and TRBJ2-3; 7 bases align to TRBD1. Germline V gene lookup returns CDR1 SGHTA and CDR2 FQGNSA. V dropped 1 base and J dropped 4; count of bases not matched to a gene: 5. This CDR3 has 15 residues. DNA for the CDR3: TGTGCCAGCAGCTTAGTTAGGGGGCCCGCAGATACGCAGTATTTT. It translates to CASSLVRGPADTQYF.

The chain combines TRBV5-1 with TRBJ2-5, with a tentative D call TRBD1 (6 bases). Germline V gene data show CDR1 as SGHRS and CDR2 as YFSETQ. Trimming shortened V by 2 bases and J by 5 bases, and 10 bases separated the two germline ends. CDR3 length: 13 residues. The CDR3 DNA reads as TGCGCCAGCAGCTTACAGGGTGTGGAGACCCAGTACTTC. This codes for CASSLQGVETQYF. Combining the CDR3 with reference TRBV5-1 and TRBJ2-5 gives the whole variable domain KAGVTQTPRYLIKTRGQQVTLSCSPISGHRSVSWYQQTPGQGLQFLFEYFSETQRNKGNFPGRFSGRQFSNSRSEMNVSTLELGDSALYLCASSLQGVETQYFGPGTRLLVL.

The rearrangement links TRBV5-1 to TRBJ1-2, with D tentatively TRBD1 (5 bases). CDR3 size: 14 residues. V was cut by 4 bases and J by 5 bases, with 15 bases left in between. Germline-derived CDR1 and CDR2 are SGHRS and YFSETQ. The CDR3 bases are TGCGCCAGCAGCCGGGGGGACTCTGCGTATGGCTACACCTTC. Protein product: CASSRGDSAYGYTF. Full variable domain (outside the CDR3, taken from reference TRBV5-1 and TRBJ1-2): KAGVTQTPRYLIKTRGQQVTLSCSPISGHRSVSWYQQTPGQGLQFLFEYFSETQRNKGNFPGRFSGRQFSNSRSEMNVSTLELGDSALYLCASSRGDSAYGYTFGSGTRLTVV.

The chain combines TRBV6-5 with TRBJ1-1; maybe TRBD1 (5 bases). Deletions cut 6 bases from V and 1 base from J, with 12 bases between. The CDR3 is made up of 14 amino acids. The germline V gene has CDR1 MNHEY and CDR2 SVGAGI. The CDR3 region has the DNA TGTGCCAGCAGCCAAAGGGGAAGGAACACTGAAGCTTTCTTT. Protein product: CASSQRGRNTEAFF.